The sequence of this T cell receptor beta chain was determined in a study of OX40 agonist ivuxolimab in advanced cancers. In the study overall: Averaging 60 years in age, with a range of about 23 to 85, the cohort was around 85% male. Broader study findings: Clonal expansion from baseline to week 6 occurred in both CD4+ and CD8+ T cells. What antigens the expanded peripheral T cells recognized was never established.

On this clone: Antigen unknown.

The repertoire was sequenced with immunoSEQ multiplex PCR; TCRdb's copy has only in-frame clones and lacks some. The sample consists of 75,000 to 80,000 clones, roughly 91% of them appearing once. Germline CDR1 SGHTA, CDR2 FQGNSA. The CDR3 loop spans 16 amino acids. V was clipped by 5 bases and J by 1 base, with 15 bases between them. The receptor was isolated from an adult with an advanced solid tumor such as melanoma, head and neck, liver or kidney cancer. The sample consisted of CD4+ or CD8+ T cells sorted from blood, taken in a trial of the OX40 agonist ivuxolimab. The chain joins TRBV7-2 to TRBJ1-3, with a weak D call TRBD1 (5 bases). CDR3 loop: CASSLAGFRSGNTIYF. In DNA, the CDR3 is TGTGCCAGCAGCCTTGCAGGGTTTCGGTCTGGAAACACCATATATTTT. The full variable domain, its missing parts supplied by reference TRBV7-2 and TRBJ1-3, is GAGVSQSPSNKVTEKGKDVELRCDPISGHTALYWYRQSLGQGLEFLIYFQGNSAPDKSGLPSDRFSAERTGGSVSTLTIQRTQQEDSAVYLCASSLAGFRSGNTIYFGEGSWLTVV.